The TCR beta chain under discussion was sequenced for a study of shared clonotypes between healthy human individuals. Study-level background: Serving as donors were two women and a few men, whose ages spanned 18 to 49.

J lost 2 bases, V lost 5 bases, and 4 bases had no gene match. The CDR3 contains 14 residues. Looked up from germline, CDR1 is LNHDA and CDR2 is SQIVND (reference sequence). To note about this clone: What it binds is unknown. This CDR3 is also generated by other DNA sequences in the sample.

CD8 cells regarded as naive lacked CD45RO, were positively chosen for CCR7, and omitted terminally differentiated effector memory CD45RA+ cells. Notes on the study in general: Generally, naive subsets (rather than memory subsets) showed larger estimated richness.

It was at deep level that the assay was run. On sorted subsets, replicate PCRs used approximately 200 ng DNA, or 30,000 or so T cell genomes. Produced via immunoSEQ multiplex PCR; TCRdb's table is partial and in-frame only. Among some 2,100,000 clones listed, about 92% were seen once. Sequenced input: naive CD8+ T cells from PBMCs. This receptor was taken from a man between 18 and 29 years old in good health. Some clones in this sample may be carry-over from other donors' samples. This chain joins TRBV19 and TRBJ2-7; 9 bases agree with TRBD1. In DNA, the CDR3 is TGTGCCAGTAGTGCCAGGGACAGGGCCTACGAGCAGTACTTC. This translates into CASSARDRAYEQYF.